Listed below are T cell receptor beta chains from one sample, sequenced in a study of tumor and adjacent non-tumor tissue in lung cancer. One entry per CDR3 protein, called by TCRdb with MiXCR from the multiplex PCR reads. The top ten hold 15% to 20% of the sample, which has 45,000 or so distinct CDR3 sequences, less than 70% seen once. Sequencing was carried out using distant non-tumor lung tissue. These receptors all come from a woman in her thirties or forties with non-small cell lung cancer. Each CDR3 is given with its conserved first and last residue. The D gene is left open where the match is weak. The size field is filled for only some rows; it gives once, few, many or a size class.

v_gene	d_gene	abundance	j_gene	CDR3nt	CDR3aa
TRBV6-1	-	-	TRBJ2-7	TGTGCCAGCAGTCACAGGAGCTCCTACGTGCAGCACTTC	CASSHRSSYVQHF
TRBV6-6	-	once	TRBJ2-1	TGTGCCAGAACCTGGTCGGATGAGCAGTTCTTC	CARTWSDEQFF
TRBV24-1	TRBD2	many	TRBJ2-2	TGTGCCACCAGCGCGGGAGTTAACACCGGGGAGCTGTTTTTT	CATSAGVNTGELFF
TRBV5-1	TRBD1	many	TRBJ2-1	TGCGCCAGCAGCCCGACGGTTTGGCAGGGGGAGAGCAATGAGCAGTTCTTC	CASSPTVWQGESNEQFF
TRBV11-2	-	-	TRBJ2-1	TGCGCTAGCAGCATTAGGGTCTACAATGAGCAGTTCTTC	CASSIRVYNEQFF
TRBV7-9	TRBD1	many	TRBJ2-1	TGTGCCAGCAGCTTAGGACAGGGTGATCTTTATGAGCAGTTCTTC	CASSLGQGDLYEQFF
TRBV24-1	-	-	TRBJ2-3	TGTGCCACCAGTGATCCCCCCCAGCAGATTTCGAGCACAGATACGCAGTATTTT	CATSDPPQQISSTDTQYF
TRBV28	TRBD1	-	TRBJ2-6	TGTGCCAGCAGTTTATGGGGACAGGGAGCCGGGGCCAACGTCCTGACTTTC	CASSLWGQGAGANVLTF
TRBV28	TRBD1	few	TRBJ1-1	TGTGCCAGCAGCCCCCTACAGGGGGCAATGGGGAACACTGAAGCTTTCTTT	CASSPLQGAMGNTEAFF
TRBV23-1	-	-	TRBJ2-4	TGCGCCAGCAGTCCCGTAGACAGTTTAAACATTCAGTACTTC	CASSPVDSLNIQYF
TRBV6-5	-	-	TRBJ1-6	TGTGCCAGCACGGTCAGAAATTATTCACCCTTCCACTTT	CASTVRNYSPFHF
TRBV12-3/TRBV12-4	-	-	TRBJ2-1	TGTGCAAGCAGTCCACCTTTACAGGGTTTCTACAATGAGCAGTTCTTC	CASSPPLQGFYNEQFF
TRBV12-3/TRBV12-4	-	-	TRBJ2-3	TGTGCCAGCACTCCCCAGGTGTTAGCTGGGTTACATACGCAGTATTTT	CASTPQVLAGLHTQYF
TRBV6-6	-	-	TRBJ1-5	TGTGTCAGCAGCACACGGGGGGCAGGTCAGCCCCAGCATTTT	CVSSTRGAGQPQHF
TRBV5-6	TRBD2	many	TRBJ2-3	TGTGCCAGCAGCTTGGAACGCGGGAGGGCCGGGGATACGCAGTATTTT	CASSLERGRAGDTQYF
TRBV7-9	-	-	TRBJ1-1	TGTGCCAGCAGCTTAGGGGTGGCAAAAGCTTTCTTT	CASSLGVAKAFF
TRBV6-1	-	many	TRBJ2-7	TGTGCCAGCAACCTGCCGGGGCTCGCCTACGAGCAGTACTTC	CASNLPGLAYEQYF
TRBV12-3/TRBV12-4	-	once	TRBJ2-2	TGTGCCGGCAGCCCGCGCAGGGCCGTGAACACCGGGGAGCTGTTTTTT	CAGSPRRAVNTGELFF
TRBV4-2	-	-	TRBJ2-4	TGTGCCAGCAGTCCATCATGGACAGATAGCGGAAACAAAAACATTCAGCACTTC	CASSPSWTDSGNKNIQHF
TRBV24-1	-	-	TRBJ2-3	TGTGTCACCGGTGATTCCATGACAGATACGCAGTATTTT	CVTGDSMTDTQYF
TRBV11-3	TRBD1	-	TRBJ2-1	TGTGCTGGCTCCCCGGGACAGGGGACGGATGGGCAGTTCTTC	CAGSPGQGTDGQFF
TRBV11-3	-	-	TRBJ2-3	TGTGCCAGCATCGTGGAATTCCCCTCAGATACGCAGTATTTT	CASIVEFPSDTQYF
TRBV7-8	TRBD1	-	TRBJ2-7	TGTGCCAACATCTTAGAAGGACAGGGGGGCCACGAACAGTACTTC	CANILEGQGGHEQYF
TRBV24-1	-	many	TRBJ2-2	TGTGCCACCAGTGATTTGGCGGCGACCGGGGAGCTGTTTTTT	CATSDLAATGELFF
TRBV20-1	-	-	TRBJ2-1	TGCAGTGCTCAGGGGGGACTGGACAGCAATGAGCAGCTCTTC	CSAQGGLDSNEQLF
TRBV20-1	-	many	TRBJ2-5	TGCAGTGTCGCTGGGTGGGGTCAAGAGACCCAGTACTTC	CSVAGWGQETQYF
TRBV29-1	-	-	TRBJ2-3	TGCTGCGCACGGGACTTCAACACAGATACGCAGTATTTT	CCARDFNTDTQYF
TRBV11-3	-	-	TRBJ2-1	TGTGCCAGCAGTGAAGACTGGTTCTACAATGAGCAGTTCTTC	CASSEDWFYNEQFF
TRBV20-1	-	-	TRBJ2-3	TGCAGTGCTTTCGAGGCCCCATCACAAGATACGCAGTATTTT	CSAFEAPSQDTQYF
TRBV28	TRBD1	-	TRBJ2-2	TGTGCCAGCAGTTTTGCGACAGGGAGCACCGGGGAGCTGTTTTTT	CASSFATGSTGELFF
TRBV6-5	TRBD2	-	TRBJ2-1	TGTACCAGCAGCGGGGATGGAAACTATAATGAGCAGTTCTTC	CTSSGDGNYNEQFF
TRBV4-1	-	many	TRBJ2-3	TGCGCCAGCAGCCAAGATCTCTCAGCCACAGATACGCAGTATTTT	CASSQDLSATDTQYF
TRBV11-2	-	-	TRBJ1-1	TGTGCCAGCAACTTAGGGCCAGGCCTGGCGGACACTGAAGCTTTCTTT	CASNLGPGLADTEAFF
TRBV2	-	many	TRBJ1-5	TGTGCCAGCCGGGACCACAATCAGCCCCAGCATTTT	CASRDHNQPQHF
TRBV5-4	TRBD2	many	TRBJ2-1	TGTGCCAGCAGCTTGGCCGCCCTAGGGACTAGCGGATACAATGAGCAGTTCTTC	CASSLAALGTSGYNEQFF
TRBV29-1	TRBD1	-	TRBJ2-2	TGCGGCGTTTTAGGCAGGGGGCGTATGTCCGGGGAGCTGTTTTTT	CGVLGRGRMSGELFF
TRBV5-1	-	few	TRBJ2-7	TGCGCCAGCGGAAAGACGGGGGGCGCGTCCTACGAGCAGTACTTC	CASGKTGGASYEQYF